This is a list of T cell receptor beta chains from one sample in a study of shared clonotypes between healthy human individuals. The method was immunoSEQ multiplex PCR; TCRdb's version includes in-frame clones alone and lacks a portion of them. The top ten clones hold approximately 0.4% of a sample with 2 million to 2.5 million clones, under 95% of them seen once. Sequencing used naive CD4+ T cells from PBMCs. These receptors all come from a man in his late teens or twenties in good health. Some clones in this sample may be carry-over from other donors' samples. The CDR3 runs from the conserved cysteine through the conserved F or W. The D gene is left open where the match is weak. Some rows mark clone size as missing; the rest say once, few, many or name a class of expanded clone.

V gene,clone size,D gene,J gene,CDR3 DNA,CDR3 protein
TRBV7-6,-,TRBD1,TRBJ1-4,TGTGCCAGCAGCTCCAGGCGCCTAAAAGACAGGGGCGGTGAAAAACTGTTTTTT,CASSSRRLKDRGGEKLFF
TRBV5-1,-,TRBD2,TRBJ2-2,TGCGCCAGCAGCGGGCAAGCGGGAGGGAGGACCGGGGAGCTGTTTTTT,CASSGQAGGRTGELFF
TRBV27,-,TRBD2,TRBJ2-1,TGTGCCAGCAGTTTTGGGCTAGCGGGAGGATCGAATGAGCAGTTCTTC,CASSFGLAGGSNEQFF
TRBV6-5,-,-,TRBJ2-5,TGTGCCAGCAGCCACCGAGGGGTTCCCCCAGAGACCCAGTACTTC,CASSHRGVPPETQYF
TRBV13,-,-,TRBJ2-1,TGTGCCAGCAGCCCCCCCGGGCCAGGGGATGAGCAGTTCTTC,CASSPPGPGDEQFF
TRBV6-5,-,TRBD2,TRBJ2-7,TGTGCCAGCAGTACACCGGGGGGGACCGAGCAGTACTTC,CASSTPGGTEQYF
TRBV6-1,-,-,TRBJ2-7,TGTGCCAGCAGTGAAGCTACGATTGGGGGGTGGCAGTACTTC,CASSEATIGGWQYF
TRBV4-2,-,TRBD2,TRBJ2-5,TGTGCCAGCAGCCAAGGGAATAGCGGGAGGGAGCAAGAGACCCAGTACTTC,CASSQGNSGREQETQYF
TRBV5-1,-,TRBD1,TRBJ1-6,TGCGCCAGCACCAGGGAGGGACAGGGGAATTCACCCCTCCACTTT,CASTREGQGNSPLHF
TRBV19,-,-,TRBJ1-5,TGTGCCAGTAGTATTCGGCCGGGGGGAGGCAATCAGCCCCAGCATTTT,CASSIRPGGGNQPQHF
TRBV5-1,once,-,TRBJ2-2,TGCGCCAGCAGCTTGGAAGTAGACTCCGCGAACACCGGGGAGCTGTTTTTT,CASSLEVDSANTGELFF
TRBV7-3,-,TRBD2,TRBJ2-7,TGTGCCAGCAGCCCGGGACTAGCGACCTCCTACGAGCAGTACTTC,CASSPGLATSYEQYF
TRBV30,-,-,TRBJ1-5,TGTGCCTGGAGTTCAGAATTCAATCAGCCCCAGCATTTT,CAWSSEFNQPQHF
TRBV7-2,few,-,TRBJ2-5,TGTGCCAGCAGCTTGGCCTACCAAGAGACCCAGTACTTC,CASSLAYQETQYF
TRBV9,-,-,TRBJ1-2,TGTGCCAGCAGCGTAGTAGGGGACTCCTATGGCTACACCTTC,CASSVVGDSYGYTF
TRBV5-1,-,TRBD2,TRBJ2-3,TGCGCCAGCAGCTTGGGGCGCGGGAGTGGAATCACAGATACGCAGTATTTT,CASSLGRGSGITDTQYF
TRBV5-1,-,TRBD2,TRBJ2-3,TGCGCCAGCAGCTTGGTGGGACAGGCCGCTGGGCTAGCGGGAGTTATGGATACGCAGTATTTT,CASSLVGQAAGLAGVMDTQYF
TRBV18,-,TRBD1,TRBJ2-3,TGTGCCAGCTCAGCGAACAGGGGCGGCACAGATACGCAGTATTTT,CASSANRGGTDTQYF
TRBV5-1,once,-,TRBJ1-2,TGCGCCAGCAGCTTGACAGGGACCAGAGGCTACACCTTC,CASSLTGTRGYTF
TRBV21-1,once,-,TRBJ2-7,TGTGCCAGCAGCAAAGCATCACAGGGGTCCTACGAGCAGTACTTC,CASSKASQGSYEQYF
TRBV30,-,-,TRBJ1-2,TGTGCCTGGTTAAAAATCCAGGGTGACGGCTACACCTTC,CAWLKIQGDGYTF
TRBV7-3,-,-,TRBJ2-2,TGTGCCAGCAGCGCGACAGGGAACACCGGGGAGCTGTTTTTT,CASSATGNTGELFF
TRBV11-1,-,-,TRBJ2-4,TGTGCCAGCAGCCCCGGACAACCCACCCCCATAGCCAAAAACATTCAGTACTTC,CASSPGQPTPIAKNIQYF
TRBV5-1,-,TRBD2,TRBJ2-3,TGCGCCAGCAGCTTGTTCGCGGCTAGCGGGACAGATACGCAGTATTTT,CASSLFAASGTDTQYF
TRBV6-6,-,-,TRBJ1-1,TGTGCCAGCAGTTTAAACAGGGCCACTGAAGCTTTCTTT,CASSLNRATEAFF
TRBV7-9,-,-,TRBJ2-1,TGTGCCAGCAGCTTAGCGAGGGAGCAGTTCTTC,CASSLAREQFF
TRBV6-1,-,TRBD2,TRBJ2-7,TGTGCCAGCAGACGACTAGCGGGAGGCTACGAGCAGTACTTC,CASRRLAGGYEQYF
TRBV28,-,-,TRBJ2-5,TGTGCCAGCAGCTCTCGGCCAAAGGGGCAAGAGACCCAGTACTTC,CASSSRPKGQETQYF
TRBV18,once,-,TRBJ2-1,TGTGCCAGCTCACCTTCGAGCGGGTACAATGAGCAGTTCTTC,CASSPSSGYNEQFF
TRBV6-5,-,TRBD2,TRBJ2-1,TGTGCCAGCAGTTACTCTTTGCAGCGGGGGAACAATGAGCAGTTCTTC,CASSYSLQRGNNEQFF
TRBV7-2,-,-,TRBJ2-5,TGTGCCAGCAGCTTAGGAAGGGTAGAGACCCAGTACTTC,CASSLGRVETQYF
TRBV18,-,TRBD1,TRBJ2-7,TGTGCCAGCTCACCACCGCTGACAGGGGGACGCGAGCAGTACTTC,CASSPPLTGGREQYF
TRBV5-1,-,TRBD1,TRBJ2-5,TGCGCCAGCAGCACCCCGGACAGGGGGGGGGAGACCCAGTACTTC,CASSTPDRGGETQYF
TRBV9,-,-,TRBJ2-5,TGTGCCAGCAGCGTGGGCCCCCGGGATGCGGAGACCCAGTACTTC,CASSVGPRDAETQYF
TRBV29-1,-,TRBD1,TRBJ2-1,TGCAGCGTTGAGTCGACAGGGGCCTCCTACAATGAGCAGTTCTTC,CSVESTGASYNEQFF
TRBV5-6,-,TRBD2,TRBJ2-6,TGTGCCAGCAGCCCTGGGACTAGCGGGGCCAACGTCCTGACTTTC,CASSPGTSGANVLTF
TRBV25-1,-,-,TRBJ2-5,TGTGCCAGCAACAGGGGAGGGGAGACCCAGTACTTC,CASNRGGETQYF
TRBV28,-,-,TRBJ2-6,TGTGCCAGCAGTTATCAAGGGGGATCTGGGGCCAACGTCCTGACTTTC,CASSYQGGSGANVLTF
TRBV28,-,-,TRBJ1-2,TGTGCCAGCAGCCCGGGCCCCGTGGGGGCTAACTATGGCTACACCTTC,CASSPGPVGANYGYTF
TRBV19,once,TRBD1,TRBJ2-2,TGTGCCAGTAGTATTAGACAGGGCGACACCGGGGAGCTGTTTTTT,CASSIRQGDTGELFF
TRBV6-5,-,TRBD1,TRBJ1-5,TGTGCCAGCAGTTACAGGGACAGTAATCAGCCCCAGCATTTT,CASSYRDSNQPQHF
TRBV18,once,-,TRBJ2-3,TGTGCCAGCTCACCATGGACAGATACGCAGTATTTT,CASSPWTDTQYF
TRBV6-6,-,-,TRBJ2-7,TGTGCCAGCAGTTTGGGGGGAGTACCCTACGAGCAGTACTTC,CASSLGGVPYEQYF
TRBV7-7,-,-,TRBJ1-3,TGTGCCAGCAGCCCGGGACTCCTAAGCTCTGGAAACACCATATATTTT,CASSPGLLSSGNTIYF
TRBV6-5,-,TRBD1,TRBJ1-4,TGTGCCAGCAGTAAGGACAGGGGTAATGAAAAACTGTTTTTT,CASSKDRGNEKLFF
TRBV10-1,-,-,TRBJ1-1,TGCGCCAGCAGCGCTAAACTACAAGAGAGAAACACTGAAGCTTTCTTT,CASSAKLQERNTEAFF
TRBV18,-,-,TRBJ2-5,TGTGCCAGCTCACCGCCGGGGACCCAAGAGACCCAGTACTTC,CASSPPGTQETQYF
TRBV5-1,-,TRBD1,TRBJ1-4,TGCGCCAGCAGCCCCGGGACAGTTAGTAATGAAAAACTGTTTTTT,CASSPGTVSNEKLFF
TRBV30,-,TRBD1,TRBJ1-4,TGTGCCTGGAGTGTACAGGGGGCTTCAGACAATGAAGAACTGTTTTTT,CAWSVQGASDNEELFF
TRBV30,few,-,TRBJ2-7,TGTGCCTGGAGCGGGGACTACGAGCAGTACTTC,CAWSGDYEQYF
TRBV5-1,-,TRBD2,TRBJ2-7,TGCGCCAGCAGCTCAGGGGCGGGAGGGAGCTCCTACGAGCAGTACTTC,CASSSGAGGSSYEQYF
TRBV6-1,-,TRBD1,TRBJ2-7,TGTGCCAGCAGAAATTACAGGGGAGAGCAGTACTTC,CASRNYRGEQYF
TRBV6-6,-,-,TRBJ2-2,TGTGCCAGCAGTGGGCGAGGCCGGAACACCGGGGAGCTGTTTTTT,CASSGRGRNTGELFF
TRBV28,-,-,TRBJ1-1,TGTGCCAGCATCGGGGCTAAAGGCACTGAAGCTTTCTTT,CASIGAKGTEAFF
TRBV6-6,-,TRBD2,TRBJ2-7,TGTGCCAGCAACACACTAGCGGGCTCCTCCTACGAGCAGTACTTC,CASNTLAGSSYEQYF
TRBV12-5,-,-,TRBJ1-5,TGTGCTAGTGGTTTTGGGAGGGGGATAGTGGGGATCCAGCCCCAGCATTTT,CASGFGRGIVGIQPQHF
TRBV28,-,TRBD1,TRBJ2-7,TGTGCCAGCAGGGGGACAGGGCCCTACGAGCAGTACTTC,CASRGTGPYEQYF
TRBV19,-,-,TRBJ1-2,TGTGCCAGTAAAACCCTCGACAGAGTCTATGGCTACACCTTC,CASKTLDRVYGYTF
TRBV6-5,-,TRBD2,TRBJ2-1,TGTGCCAGCAGTCCCCACGAGCGGGAGACCAATGAGCAGTTCTTC,CASSPHERETNEQFF
TRBV25-1,-,-,TRBJ1-4,TGTGCCAGCAGTGGGGTCGAGGGGAGGACGTTTTTT,CASSGVEGRTFF